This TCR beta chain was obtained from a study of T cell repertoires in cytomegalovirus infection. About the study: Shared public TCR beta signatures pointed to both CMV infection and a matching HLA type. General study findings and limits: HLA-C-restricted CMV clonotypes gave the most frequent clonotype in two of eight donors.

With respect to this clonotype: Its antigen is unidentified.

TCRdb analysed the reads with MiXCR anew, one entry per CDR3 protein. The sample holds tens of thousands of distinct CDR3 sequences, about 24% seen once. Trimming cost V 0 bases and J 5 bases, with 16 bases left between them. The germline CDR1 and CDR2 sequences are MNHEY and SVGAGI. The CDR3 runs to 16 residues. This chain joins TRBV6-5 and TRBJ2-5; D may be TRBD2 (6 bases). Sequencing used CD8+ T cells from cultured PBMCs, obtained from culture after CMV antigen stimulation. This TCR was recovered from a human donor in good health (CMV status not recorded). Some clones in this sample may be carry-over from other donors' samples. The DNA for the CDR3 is TGTGCCAGCAGTTACTCCGGGTTCACGGGAGCTGAGACCCAGTACTTC. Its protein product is CASSYSGFTGAETQYF.